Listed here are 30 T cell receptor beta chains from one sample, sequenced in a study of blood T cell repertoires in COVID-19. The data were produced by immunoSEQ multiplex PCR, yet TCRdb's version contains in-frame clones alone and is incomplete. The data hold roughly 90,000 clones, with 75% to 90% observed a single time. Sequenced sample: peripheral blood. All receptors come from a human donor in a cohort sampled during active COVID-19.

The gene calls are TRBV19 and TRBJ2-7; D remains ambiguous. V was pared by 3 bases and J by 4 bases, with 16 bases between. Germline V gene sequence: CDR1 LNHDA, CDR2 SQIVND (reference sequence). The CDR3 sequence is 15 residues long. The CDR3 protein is CASSMAALLAYEQYF. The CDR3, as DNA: TGTGCCAGTAGTATGGCGGCCCTGCTCGCGTACGAGCAGTACTTC. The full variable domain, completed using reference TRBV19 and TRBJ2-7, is DGGITQSPKYLFRKEGQNVTLSCEQNLNHDAMYWYRQDPGQGLRLIYYSQIVNDFQKGDIAEGYSVSREKKESFPLTVTSAQKNPTAFYLCASSMAALLAYEQYFGPGTRLTVT.

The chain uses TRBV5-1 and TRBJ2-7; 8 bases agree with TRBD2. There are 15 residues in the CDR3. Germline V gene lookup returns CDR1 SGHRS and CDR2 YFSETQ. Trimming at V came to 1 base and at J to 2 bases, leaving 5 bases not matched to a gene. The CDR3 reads CASSLNAGGTYEQYF. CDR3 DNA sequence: TGCGCCAGCAGCTTGAACGCGGGAGGCACCTACGAGCAGTACTTC.

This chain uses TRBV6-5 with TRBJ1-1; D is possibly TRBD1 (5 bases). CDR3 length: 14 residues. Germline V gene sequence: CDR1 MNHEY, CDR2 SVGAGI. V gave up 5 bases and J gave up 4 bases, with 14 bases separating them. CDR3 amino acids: CASSQTDLSTEAFF. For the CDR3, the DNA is TGTGCCAGCAGTCAGACAGATTTGAGCACTGAAGCTTTCTTT.

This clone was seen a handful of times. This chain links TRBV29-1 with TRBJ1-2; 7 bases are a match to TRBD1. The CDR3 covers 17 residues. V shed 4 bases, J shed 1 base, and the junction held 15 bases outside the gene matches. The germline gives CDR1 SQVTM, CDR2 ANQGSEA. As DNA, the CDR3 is TGCAGCGTTGGAGGCGGGACAGAGGAGGGCTTTAACTATGGCTACACCTTC. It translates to CSVGGGTEEGFNYGYTF.

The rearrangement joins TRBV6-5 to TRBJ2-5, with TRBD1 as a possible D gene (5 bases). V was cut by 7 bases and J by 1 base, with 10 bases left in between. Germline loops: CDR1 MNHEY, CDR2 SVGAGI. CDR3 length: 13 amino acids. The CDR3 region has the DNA TGTGCCAGCACCAAAAGGGGCCAAGAGACCCAGTACTTC. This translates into CASTKRGQETQYF.

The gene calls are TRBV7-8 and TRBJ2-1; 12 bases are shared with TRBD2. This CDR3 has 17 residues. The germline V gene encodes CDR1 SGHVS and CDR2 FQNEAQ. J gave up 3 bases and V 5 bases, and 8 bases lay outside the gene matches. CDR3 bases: TGTGCCAGCAGCCCCCCTCAACTAGCGGGAGGCTACAATGAGCAGTTCTTC. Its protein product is CASSPPQLAGGYNEQFF.

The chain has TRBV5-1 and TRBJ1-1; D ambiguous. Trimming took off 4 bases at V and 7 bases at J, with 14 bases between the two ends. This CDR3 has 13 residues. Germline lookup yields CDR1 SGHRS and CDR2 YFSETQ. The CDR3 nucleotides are TGCGCCAGCAGCACCGACCTCCGGGGTGAAGCTTTCTTT. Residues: CASSTDLRGEAFF.

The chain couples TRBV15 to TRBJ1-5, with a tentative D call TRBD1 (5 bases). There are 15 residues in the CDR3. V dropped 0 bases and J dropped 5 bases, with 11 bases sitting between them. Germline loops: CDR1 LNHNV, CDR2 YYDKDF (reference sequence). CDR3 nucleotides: TGTGCCACCAGCAGAGATCACGTAGGGGATCAGCCCCAGCATTTT. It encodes CATSRDHVGDQPQHF.

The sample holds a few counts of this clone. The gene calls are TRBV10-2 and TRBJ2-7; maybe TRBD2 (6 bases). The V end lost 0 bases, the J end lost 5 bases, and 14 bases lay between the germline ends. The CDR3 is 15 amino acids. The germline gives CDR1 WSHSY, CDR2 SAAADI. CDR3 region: CASSESERAADEQYF. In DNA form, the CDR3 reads TGCGCCAGCAGTGAGTCAGAGCGGGCGGCAGACGAGCAGTACTTC.

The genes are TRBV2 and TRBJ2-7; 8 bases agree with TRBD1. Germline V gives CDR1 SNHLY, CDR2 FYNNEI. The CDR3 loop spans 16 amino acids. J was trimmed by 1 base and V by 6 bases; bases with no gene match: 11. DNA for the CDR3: TGTGCCAGCAGGGCGACAGGGGTGCGTTTTTCCTACGAGCAGTACTTC. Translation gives CASRATGVRFSYEQYF.

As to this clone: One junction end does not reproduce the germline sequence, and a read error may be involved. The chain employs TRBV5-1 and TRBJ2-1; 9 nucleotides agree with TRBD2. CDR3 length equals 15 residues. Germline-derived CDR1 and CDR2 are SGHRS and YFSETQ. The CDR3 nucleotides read TGCGCCGGCAGCTTGGGTGCGGGAGGGACCAATGAGCAGTTCTTC. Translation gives CAGSLGAGGTNEQFF. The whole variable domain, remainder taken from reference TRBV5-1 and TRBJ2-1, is KAGVTQTPRYLIKTRGQQVTLSCSPISGHRSVSWYQQTPGQGLQFLFEYFSETQRNKGNFPGRFSGRQFSNSRSEMNVSTLELGDSALYLCAGSLGAGGTNEQFFGPGTRLTVL.

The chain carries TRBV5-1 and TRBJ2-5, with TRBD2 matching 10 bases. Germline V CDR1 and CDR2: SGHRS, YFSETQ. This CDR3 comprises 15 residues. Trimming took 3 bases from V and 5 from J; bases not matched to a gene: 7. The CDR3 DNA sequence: TGCGCCAGCAGCTACCGAAATAGCGGGAGGGAGACCCAGTACTTC. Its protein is CASSYRNSGRETQYF.

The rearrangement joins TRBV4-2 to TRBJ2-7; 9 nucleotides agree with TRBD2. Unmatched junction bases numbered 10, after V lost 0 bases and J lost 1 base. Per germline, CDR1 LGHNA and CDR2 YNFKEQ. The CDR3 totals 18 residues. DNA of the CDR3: TGTGCCAGCAGCCAAGATTCCCCCACTAGCGGGTTATCCTACGAGCAGTACTTC. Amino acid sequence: CASSQDSPTSGLSYEQYF.

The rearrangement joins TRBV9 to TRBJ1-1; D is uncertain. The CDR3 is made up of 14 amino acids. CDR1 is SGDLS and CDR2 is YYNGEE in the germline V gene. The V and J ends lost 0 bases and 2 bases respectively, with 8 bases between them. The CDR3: CASSVVGDNTEAFF. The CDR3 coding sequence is TGTGCCAGCAGCGTAGTTGGAGATAACACTGAAGCTTTCTTT.

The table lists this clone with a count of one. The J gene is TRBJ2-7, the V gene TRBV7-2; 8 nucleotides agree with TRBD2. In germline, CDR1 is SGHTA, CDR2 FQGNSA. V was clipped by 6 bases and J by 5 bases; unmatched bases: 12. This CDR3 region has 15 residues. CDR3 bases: TGTGCCAGCAGTCCTAGGGGGAGCGGGAGTAACGAGCAGTACTTC. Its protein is CASSPRGSGSNEQYF.

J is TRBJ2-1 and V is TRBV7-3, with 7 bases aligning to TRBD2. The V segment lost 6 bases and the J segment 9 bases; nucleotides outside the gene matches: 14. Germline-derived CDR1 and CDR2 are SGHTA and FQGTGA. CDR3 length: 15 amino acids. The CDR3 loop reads CASSPLANGLGEQFF. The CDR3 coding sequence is TGTGCCAGCAGTCCTCTAGCGAACGGACTAGGTGAGCAGTTCTTC.

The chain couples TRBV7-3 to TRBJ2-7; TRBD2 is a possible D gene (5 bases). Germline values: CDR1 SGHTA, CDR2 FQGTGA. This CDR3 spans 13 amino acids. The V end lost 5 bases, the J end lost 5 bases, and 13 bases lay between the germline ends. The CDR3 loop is CASSPESGNEQYF. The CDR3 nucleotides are TGTGCCAGCAGCCCCGAGTCGGGAAACGAGCAGTACTTC.

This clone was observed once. This CDR3 reads CASSLSAGSYGYTF. The CDR3 nucleotides are TGTGCCAGCAGTTTATCGGCAGGGTCGTATGGCTACACCTTC. The chain couples TRBV27 to TRBJ1-2; D is perhaps TRBD1 (5 bases). The V end lost 0 bases, the J end lost 5 bases, and 10 bases lay between the germline ends. This CDR3 is built from 14 residues. Germline loops: CDR1 MNHEY, CDR2 SMNVEV (reference sequence).

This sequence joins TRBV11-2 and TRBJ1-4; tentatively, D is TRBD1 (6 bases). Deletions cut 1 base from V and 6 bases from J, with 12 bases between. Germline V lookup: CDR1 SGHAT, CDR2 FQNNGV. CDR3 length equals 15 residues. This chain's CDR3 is CASSLGTAMDEKLFF. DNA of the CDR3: TGTGCCAGCAGCTTAGGGACAGCGATGGATGAAAAACTGTTTTTT.

The CDR3 reads CATSRDLGTGGYTF. Written as DNA, the CDR3 is TGTGCCACCAGCAGAGATCTGGGAACAGGCGGCTACACCTTC. The chain employs TRBV15 and TRBJ1-2; D is possibly TRBD1 (5 bases). CDR1 LNHNV and CDR2 YYDKDF come from the germline V gene (reference sequence). V was shortened by 0 bases and J by 8 bases, with 13 bases between the two germline ends. This CDR3 spans 14 amino acids.

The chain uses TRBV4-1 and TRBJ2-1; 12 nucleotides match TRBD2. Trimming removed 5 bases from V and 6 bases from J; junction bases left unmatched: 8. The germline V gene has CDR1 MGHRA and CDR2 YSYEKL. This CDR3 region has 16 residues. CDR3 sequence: CASSIRLAGAANEQFF. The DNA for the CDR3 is TGCGCCAGCAGCATCCGACTAGCGGGAGCGGCCAATGAGCAGTTCTTC.

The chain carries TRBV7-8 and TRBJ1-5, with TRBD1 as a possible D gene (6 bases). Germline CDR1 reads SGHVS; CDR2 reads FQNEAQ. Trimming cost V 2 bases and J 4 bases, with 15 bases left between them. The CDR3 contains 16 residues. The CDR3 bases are TGTGCCAGCAGCTTAAGTGATAGGGGGTGGAATCAGCCCCAGCATTTT. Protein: CASSLSDRGWNQPQHF.

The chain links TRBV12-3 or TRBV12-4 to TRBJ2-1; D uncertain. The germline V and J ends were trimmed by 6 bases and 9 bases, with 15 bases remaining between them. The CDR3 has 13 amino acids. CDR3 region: CASSLGNEGEQFF. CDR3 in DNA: TGTGCCAGCAGCCTAGGAAATGAAGGTGAGCAGTTCTTC.

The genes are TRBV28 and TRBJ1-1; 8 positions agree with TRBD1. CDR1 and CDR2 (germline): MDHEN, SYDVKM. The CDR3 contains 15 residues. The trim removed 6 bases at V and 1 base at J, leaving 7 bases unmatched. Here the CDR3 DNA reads TGTGCCAGCAGGAACAGGGGGTCCAAGAACACTGAAGCTTTCTTT. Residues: CASRNRGSKNTEAFF.

The CDR3 here is CASSPGTENYGYTF. Here the CDR3 DNA reads TGCGCCAGCAGCCCCGGGACAGAAAACTATGGCTACACCTTC. The chain employs TRBV5-1 and TRBJ1-2; TRBD1 matches at 7 bases. The V gene end was trimmed by 4 bases and the J gene end by 2 bases; junction bases not matched to a gene: 5. Germline CDR1 SGHRS, CDR2 YFSETQ. This CDR3 has 14 amino acids.

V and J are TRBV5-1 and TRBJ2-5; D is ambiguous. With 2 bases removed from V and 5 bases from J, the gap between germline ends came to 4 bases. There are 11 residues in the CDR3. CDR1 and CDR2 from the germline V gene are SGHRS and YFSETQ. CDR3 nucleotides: TGCGCCAGCAGCTTCCTCGAGACCCAGTACTTC. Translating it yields CASSFLETQYF. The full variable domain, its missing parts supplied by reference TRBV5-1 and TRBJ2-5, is KAGVTQTPRYLIKTRGQQVTLSCSPISGHRSVSWYQQTPGQGLQFLFEYFSETQRNKGNFPGRFSGRQFSNSRSEMNVSTLELGDSALYLCASSFLETQYFGPGTRLLVL.

The CDR3 is CASSPLAGGPPNEQFF. The CDR3 DNA follows: TGTGCCAGCAGCCCCCTGGCGGGAGGGCCCCCAAATGAGCAGTTCTTC. The V call is TRBV5-4, the J call TRBJ2-1; 9 positions match TRBD2. The CDR3 covers 16 residues. The ends lost 4 bases at V and 7 bases at J; junction bases unmatched: 12. The germline V gene encodes CDR1 SGHNT and CDR2 YYREEE (reference sequence).

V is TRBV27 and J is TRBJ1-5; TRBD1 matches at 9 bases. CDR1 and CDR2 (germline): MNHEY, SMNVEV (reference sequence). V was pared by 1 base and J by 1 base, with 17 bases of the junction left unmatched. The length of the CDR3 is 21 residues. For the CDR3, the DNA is TGTGCCAGCAGTTTATTAGAGTGGACAGGGGTACCGCTATTCAGCAATCAGCCCCAGCATTTT. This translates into CASSLLEWTGVPLFSNQPQHF.

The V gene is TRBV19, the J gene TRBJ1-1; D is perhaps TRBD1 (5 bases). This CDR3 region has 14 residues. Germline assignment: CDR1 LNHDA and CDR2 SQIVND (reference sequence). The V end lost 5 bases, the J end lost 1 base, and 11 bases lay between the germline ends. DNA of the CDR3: TGTGCCAGTAGTGGAGGGGTTAAGAACACTGAAGCTTTCTTT. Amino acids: CASSGGVKNTEAFF.

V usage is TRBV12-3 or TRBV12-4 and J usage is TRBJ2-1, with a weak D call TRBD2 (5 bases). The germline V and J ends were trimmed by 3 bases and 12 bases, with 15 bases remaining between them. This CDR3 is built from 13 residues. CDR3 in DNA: TGTGCCAGCAGTTTGAGGGCCACTGGGCTGCAGTTCTTC. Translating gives CASSLRATGLQFF.